This T cell receptor beta chain was sequenced in a study of long-term antiretroviral therapy in people with HIV. Whole-study results and caveats: HIV repertoires spanned tighter CDR3 length ranges than controls did.

V was cut by 3 bases and J by 0 bases, with 8 bases left in between. This CDR3 is built from 14 residues. The germline gives CDR1 PRHDT, CDR2 FYEKMQ (reference sequence). As to this clone: What it recognizes is unknown.

Researchers report immunoSEQ v3.0 was run at survey level. Researchers set sequencing to target roughly 35,000-50,000 T-cell genomes per sample. Clones were sequenced by immunoSEQ multiplex PCR, and TCRdb holds only the in-frame ones, with some missing. The profile shows 20,000 to 25,000 clones, about 80% of them singletons. The material sequenced was unsorted PBMCs, taken 4.1 years after starting antiretroviral therapy. The TCR was taken from a middle-aged woman with HIV. This chain links TRBV13 with TRBJ1-1, with a tentative D call TRBD1 (6 bases). The CDR3 sequence is CASSLDRLNTEAFF. The CDR3 nucleotides are TGTGCCAGCAGCTTGGACAGACTGAACACTGAAGCTTTCTTT.